The rows below give T cell receptor beta chains drawn from one sample of a study of blood T cell repertoires in COVID-19. Clones were sequenced by immunoSEQ multiplex PCR, and TCRdb holds only the in-frame ones, with some missing. The data show a few hundred thousand clones, with roughly 89% seen just once and under 2.5% held by the top ten. Source material: PBMCs or T cells enriched from blood (not recorded which). These receptor sequences come from a woman aged 60-75 years who had recovered from COVID-19. Each CDR3 is given with its conserved first and last residue. Each record gives: V gene, clone size, J gene, D gene, CDR3 DNA, CDR3 protein. A D gene is named only where the DNA matches it firmly. Only part of the rows carry a size: once, few, many, or a class if the clone is expanded.

TRBV25-1,.,TRBJ1-6,.,TGTGCCAGCAGTGAATACGTGTCACCCCTCCACTTT,CASSEYVSPLHF
TRBV5-6,few,TRBJ2-1,TRBD2,TGTGCCAGCAGCTTCACTAGCGGGACCAGCTCCTACAATGAGCAGTTCTTC,CASSFTSGTSSYNEQFF
TRBV19,.,TRBJ1-2,.,TGTGCCAGTAGTATAGATCTAGGCGGCTACACCTTC,CASSIDLGGYTF
TRBV7-8,.,TRBJ2-7,TRBD2,TGTGCCAGCAGCCAGACTAGCGGGAATATCTACGAGCAGTACTTC,CASSQTSGNIYEQYF
TRBV24-1,.,TRBJ1-5,.,TGTGCCACCAGTGATCAGAAGGGGGACGGGAGCAATCAGCCCCAGCATTTT,CATSDQKGDGSNQPQHF
TRBV5-1,.,TRBJ1-4,.,TGCGCCAGCAGCTTGGAACCTATACCTAATGAAAAACTGTTTTTT,CASSLEPIPNEKLFF
TRBV6-5,.,TRBJ2-7,.,TGTGCCAGCGCTAACGTTAGACGGGAATCCTACGAGCAGTACTTC,CASANVRRESYEQYF
TRBV28,.,TRBJ1-6,.,TGTGCCAGCAGTTCGGGGACTTTGCCACCCCTCCACTTT,CASSSGTLPPLHF
TRBV27,once,TRBJ1-4,TRBD1,TGTGCCAGCAGTGATTCCCAGGGGGATTGGGAAAAACTGTTTTTT,CASSDSQGDWEKLFF
TRBV10-1,.,TRBJ2-3,.,TGCGCCAGCAGTGTGGCTAGCCCTAGCATCACAGATACGCAGTATTTT,CASSVASPSITDTQYF
TRBV9,.,TRBJ1-6,.,TGTGCCAGCAGCGCCGAGGGAATATCACCCCTCCACTTT,CASSAEGISPLHF
TRBV10-3,.,TRBJ2-1,.,TGTGCCATCCAAAACGGCGGACTACCCTACAATGAGCAGTTCTTC,CAIQNGGLPYNEQFF